Listed below are T cell receptor beta chains from one sample, sequenced in a study of naive and memory T cell subsets. TCRdb passed the UMI-ligation and nested PCR reads through MiXCR, listing each CDR3 protein once. The table records roughly 97,000 distinct CDR3 sequences, more than 12% of them present only once. Sequenced: naive CD8+ T cells from blood. The receptors here all came from a human donor in good health. Both conserved end residues are part of each CDR3. A D gene is named only where the DNA matches it firmly. The size entry is marked missing in some rows and otherwise reads once, few, many or a size class.

TRBD2	TRBV29-1	-	TRBJ2-7	CSVLAGGYEQYF	TGCAGCGTTCTGGCGGGAGGATACGAGCAGTACTTC
-	TRBV12-3/TRBV12-4	many	TRBJ1-2	CASHDGYYGYTF	TGTGCCAGCCACGACGGATACTATGGCTACACCTTC
-	TRBV20-1	-	TRBJ2-5	CSARVRGQETQYF	TGCAGTGCTAGAGTCAGGGGCCAAGAGACCCAGTACTTC
-	TRBV4-2	few	TRBJ1-6	CASSQIVWTANSPLHF	TGTGCCAGCAGCCAAATTGTCTGGACAGCAAATTCACCCCTCCACTTT
-	TRBV3-1	-	TRBJ1-1	CASSQYTEAFF	TGTGCCAGCAGCCAGTATACTGAAGCTTTCTTT
-	TRBV13	-	TRBJ1-1	CASSSPSAGGWSEAFF	TGTGCCAGCAGCTCACCCTCGGCGGGGGGCTGGTCTGAAGCTTTCTTT
-	TRBV5-1	-	TRBJ1-6	CASRDSNSPLHF	TGCGCCAGCAGGGACAGTAATTCACCCCTCCACTTT
TRBD2	TRBV20-1	many	TRBJ2-1	CSASLTLAGGNEQFF	TGCAGTGCTAGTCTTACGCTAGCGGGGGGAAATGAGCAGTTCTTC
-	TRBV20-1	-	TRBJ2-7	CSATKGLSEQYF	TGCAGTGCTACGAAGGGACTTAGCGAGCAGTACTTC
-	TRBV4-1	few	TRBJ1-1	CASSQDEIWGGTEAFF	TGCGCCAGCAGCCAAGACGAGATATGGGGGGGCACTGAAGCTTTCTTT
TRBD2	TRBV10-3	-	TRBJ2-7	CAISESREGRYEQYF	TGTGCCATCAGTGAGTCCCGGGAGGGCCGGTACGAGCAGTACTTC
TRBD1	TRBV29-1	many	TRBJ1-2	CSVERDRDINF	TGCAGCGTTGAACGGGACAGGGACATTAACTTC